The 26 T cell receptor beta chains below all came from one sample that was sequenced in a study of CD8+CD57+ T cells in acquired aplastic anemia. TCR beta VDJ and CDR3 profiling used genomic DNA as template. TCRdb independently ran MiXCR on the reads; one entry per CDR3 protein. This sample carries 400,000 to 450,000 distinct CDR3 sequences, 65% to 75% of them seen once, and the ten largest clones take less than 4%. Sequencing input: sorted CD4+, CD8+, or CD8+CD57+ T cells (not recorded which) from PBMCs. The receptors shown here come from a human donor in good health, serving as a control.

This chain's CDR3 is CSARKTGEIGYGYTF. The CDR3 coding sequence is TGCAGTGCTAGGAAGACAGGGGAAATCGGCTATGGCTACACCTTC. The rearrangement uses TRBV20-1 and TRBJ1-2; 8 nucleotides align to TRBD1. The ends lost 3 bases at V and 4 bases at J; junction bases unmatched: 10. Looked up from germline, CDR1 is DFQATT and CDR2 is SNEGSKA (reference sequence). The CDR3 has 15 residues.

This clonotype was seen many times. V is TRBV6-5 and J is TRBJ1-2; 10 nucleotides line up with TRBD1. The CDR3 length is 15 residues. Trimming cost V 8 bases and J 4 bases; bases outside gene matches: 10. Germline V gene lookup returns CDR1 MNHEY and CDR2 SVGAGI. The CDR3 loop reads CASSTGTGVSYGYTF. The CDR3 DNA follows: TGTGCCAGCTCGACCGGGACAGGGGTCTCCTATGGCTACACCTTC.

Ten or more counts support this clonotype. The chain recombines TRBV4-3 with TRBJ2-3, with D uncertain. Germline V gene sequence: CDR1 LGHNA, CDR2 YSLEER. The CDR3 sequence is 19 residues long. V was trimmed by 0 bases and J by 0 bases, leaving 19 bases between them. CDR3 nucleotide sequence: TGCGCCAGCAGCCAAGATCTACCCCGGCCCCCTCTAAGCACAGATACGCAGTATTTT. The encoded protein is CASSQDLPRPPLSTDTQYF.

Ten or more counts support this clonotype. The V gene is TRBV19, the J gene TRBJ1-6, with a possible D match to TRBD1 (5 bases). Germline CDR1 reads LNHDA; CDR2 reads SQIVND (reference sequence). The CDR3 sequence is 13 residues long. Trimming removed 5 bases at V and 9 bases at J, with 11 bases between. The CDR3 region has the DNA TGTGCCAGTAGTTACAGGAACTCTTCACCCCTCCACTTT. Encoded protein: CASSYRNSSPLHF.

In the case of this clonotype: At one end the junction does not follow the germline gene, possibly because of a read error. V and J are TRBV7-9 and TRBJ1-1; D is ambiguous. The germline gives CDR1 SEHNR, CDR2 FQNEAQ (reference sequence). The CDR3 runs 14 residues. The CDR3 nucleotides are TGTGCCAGCAGCTTAAAAGCCATGAATACTGAAGCTTTCTTT. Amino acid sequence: CASSLKAMNTEAFF.

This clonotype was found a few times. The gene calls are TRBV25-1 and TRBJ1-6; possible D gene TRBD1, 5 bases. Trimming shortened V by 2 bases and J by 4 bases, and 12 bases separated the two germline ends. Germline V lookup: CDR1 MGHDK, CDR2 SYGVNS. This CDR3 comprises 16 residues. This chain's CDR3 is CASSEERGHYNSPLHF. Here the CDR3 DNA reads TGTGCCAGCAGTGAAGAGAGAGGACATTATAATTCACCCCTCCACTTT.

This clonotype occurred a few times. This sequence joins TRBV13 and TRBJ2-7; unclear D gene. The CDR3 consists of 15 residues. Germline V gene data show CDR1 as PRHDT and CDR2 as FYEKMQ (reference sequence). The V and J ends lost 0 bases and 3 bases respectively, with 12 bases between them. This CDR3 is CASSLGSILGYEQYF. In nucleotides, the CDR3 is TGTGCCAGCAGCTTAGGTTCGATTTTGGGCTACGAGCAGTACTTC.

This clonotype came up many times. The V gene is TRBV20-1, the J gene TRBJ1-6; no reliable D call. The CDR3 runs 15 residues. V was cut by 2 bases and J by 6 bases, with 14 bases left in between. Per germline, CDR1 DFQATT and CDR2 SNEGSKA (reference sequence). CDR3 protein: CSARMGWGSNSPLHF. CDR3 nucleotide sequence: TGCAGTGCTAGAATGGGATGGGGTAGTAATTCACCCCTCCACTTT.

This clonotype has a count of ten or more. CDR3 in DNA: TGTGCCAGCAGCCTTACAGGTTCGGGAGTTTACACTGAAGCTTTCTTT. Amino acid sequence: CASSLTGSGVYTEAFF. V usage is TRBV5-5 and J usage is TRBJ1-1; possible D gene TRBD1, 5 bases. Germline-derived CDR1 and CDR2 are SGHKS and YYEKEE (reference sequence). V lost 4 bases and J 3 bases, leaving 19 bases between the germline ends. The CDR3 is made up of 16 amino acids.

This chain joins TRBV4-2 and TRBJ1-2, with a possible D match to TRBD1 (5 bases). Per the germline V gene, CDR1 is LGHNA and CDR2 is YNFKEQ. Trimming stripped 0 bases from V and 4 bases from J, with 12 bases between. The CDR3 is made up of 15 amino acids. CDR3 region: CASSQEDGHPYGYTF. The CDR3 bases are TGTGCCAGCAGCCAAGAAGATGGACACCCCTATGGCTACACCTTC.

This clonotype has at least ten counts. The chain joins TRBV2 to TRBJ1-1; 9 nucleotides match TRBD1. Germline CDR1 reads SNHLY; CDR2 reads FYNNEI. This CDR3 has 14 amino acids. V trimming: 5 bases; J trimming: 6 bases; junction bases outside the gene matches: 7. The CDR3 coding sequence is TGTGCCAGCAGTTCAAGACAGGGGGGCGCTGAAGCTTTCTTT. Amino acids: CASSSRQGGAEAFF.

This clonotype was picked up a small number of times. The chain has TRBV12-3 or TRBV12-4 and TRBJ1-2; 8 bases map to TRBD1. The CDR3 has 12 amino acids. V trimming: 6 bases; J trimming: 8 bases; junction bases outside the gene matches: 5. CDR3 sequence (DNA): TGTGCCAGCAGCCTACAGGGGGGCGGCTACACCTTC. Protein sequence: CASSLQGGGYTF.

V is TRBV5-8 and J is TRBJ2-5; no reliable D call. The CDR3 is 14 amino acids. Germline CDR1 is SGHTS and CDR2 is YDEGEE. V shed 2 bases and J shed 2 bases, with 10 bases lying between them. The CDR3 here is CASSLGLGQETQYF. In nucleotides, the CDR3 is TGTGCCAGCAGCTTAGGGCTAGGACAAGAGACCCAGTACTTC.

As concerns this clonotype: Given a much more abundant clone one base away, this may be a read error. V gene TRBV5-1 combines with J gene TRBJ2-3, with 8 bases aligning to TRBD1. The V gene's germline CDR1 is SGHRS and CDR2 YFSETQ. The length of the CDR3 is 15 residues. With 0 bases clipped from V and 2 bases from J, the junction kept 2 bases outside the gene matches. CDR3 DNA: TGCGCCAGCAGCTTGGGGGGACAGGCCACAGATACGCAGTATTTT. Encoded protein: CASSLGGQATDTQYF.

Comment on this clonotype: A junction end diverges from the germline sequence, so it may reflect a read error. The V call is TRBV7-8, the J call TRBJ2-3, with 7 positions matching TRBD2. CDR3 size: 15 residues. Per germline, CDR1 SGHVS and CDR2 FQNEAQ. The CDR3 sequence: CASRLSSGVIDTPYF. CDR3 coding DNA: TGTGCCAGCAGGCTGTCGAGCGGGGTGATAGATACGCCGTATTTT.

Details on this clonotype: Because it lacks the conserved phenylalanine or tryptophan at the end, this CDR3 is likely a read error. The CDR3 loop is CASSVAPLLQKLFV. In nucleotides, the CDR3 is TGTGCCAGCAGCGTAGCTCCCCTGCTCCAAAAACTGTTTGTT. The rearrangement links TRBV16 to TRBJ1-4; no clear D gene. This CDR3 region has 14 residues. Germline V CDR1 and CDR2: KGHSY, FQNENV. V lost 5 bases to trimming and J lost 9 bases, with 16 bases between them.

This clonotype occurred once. The CDR3 nucleotides read TGCGCCAGCGGTGTGTCCTCCGAGCATCAGCCCCAGCATTTT. Its protein is CASGVSSEHQPQHF. The rearrangement uses TRBV5-1 and TRBJ1-5; D is ambiguous. The germline gives CDR1 SGHRS, CDR2 YFSETQ. V lost 7 bases and J 5 bases, leaving 16 bases between the germline ends. This CDR3 is 14 amino acids long.

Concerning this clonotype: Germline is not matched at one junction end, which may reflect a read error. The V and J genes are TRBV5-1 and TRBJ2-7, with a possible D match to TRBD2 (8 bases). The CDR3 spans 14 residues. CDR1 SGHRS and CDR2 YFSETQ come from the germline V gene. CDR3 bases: TGTGCCAGCAGCGAATCGGGAGGGGGCCACGAGCAGTACTTC. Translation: CASSESGGGHEQYF.

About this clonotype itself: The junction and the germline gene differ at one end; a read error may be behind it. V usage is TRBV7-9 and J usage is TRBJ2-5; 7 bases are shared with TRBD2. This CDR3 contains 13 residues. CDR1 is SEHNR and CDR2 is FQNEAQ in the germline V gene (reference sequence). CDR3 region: CASTLEWGGTQTF. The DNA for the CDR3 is TGTGCCAGCACCTTAGAATGGGGAGGGACCCAGACTTTC.

The CDR3 here is CSARQGNQPQHF. Here the CDR3 DNA reads TGCAGTGCTAGACAGGGCAATCAGCCCCAGCATTTT. The chain uses TRBV20-1 and TRBJ1-5; D not certain. This CDR3 spans 12 amino acids. V lost 2 bases, J lost 2 bases, and 4 bases lay in between. Germline lookup yields CDR1 DFQATT and CDR2 SNEGSKA (reference sequence).

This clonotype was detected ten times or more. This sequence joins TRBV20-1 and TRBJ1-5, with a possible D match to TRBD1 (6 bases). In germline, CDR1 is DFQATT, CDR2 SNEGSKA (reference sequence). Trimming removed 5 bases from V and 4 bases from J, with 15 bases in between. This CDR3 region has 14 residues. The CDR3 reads CSASTGTMNQPQHF. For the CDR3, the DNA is TGCAGTGCTTCTACCGGGACAATGAATCAGCCCCAGCATTTT.

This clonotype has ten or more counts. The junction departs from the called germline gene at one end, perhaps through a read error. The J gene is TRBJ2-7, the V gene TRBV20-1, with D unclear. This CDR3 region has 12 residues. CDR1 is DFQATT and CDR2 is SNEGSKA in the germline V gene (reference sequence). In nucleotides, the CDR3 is TGCAGTGCTAGAGGGGTTGGCTACGAGCAGTGCTTC. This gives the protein CSARGVGYEQCF.

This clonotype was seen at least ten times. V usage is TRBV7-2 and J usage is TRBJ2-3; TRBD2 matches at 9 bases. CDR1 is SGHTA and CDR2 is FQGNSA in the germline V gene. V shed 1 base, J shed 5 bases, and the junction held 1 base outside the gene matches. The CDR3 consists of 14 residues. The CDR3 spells CASSLELAGDTQYF. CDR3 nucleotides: TGTGCCAGCAGCTTAGAACTAGCGGGAGATACGCAGTATTTT.

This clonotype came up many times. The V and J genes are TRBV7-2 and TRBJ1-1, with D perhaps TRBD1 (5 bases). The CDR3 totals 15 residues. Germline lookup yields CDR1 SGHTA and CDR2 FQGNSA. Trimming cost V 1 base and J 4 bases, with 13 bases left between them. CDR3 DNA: TGTGCCAGCAGCTTAGAAGGGGCGATGGCCACTGAAGCTTTCTTT. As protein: CASSLEGAMATEAFF.

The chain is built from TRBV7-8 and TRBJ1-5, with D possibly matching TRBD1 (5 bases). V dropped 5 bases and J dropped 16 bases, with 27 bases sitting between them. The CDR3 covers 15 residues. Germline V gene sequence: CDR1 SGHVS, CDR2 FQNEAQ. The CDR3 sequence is CASSVQGAYTEAFHF. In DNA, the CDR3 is TGTGCCAGCAGCGTTCAGGGAGCCTACACTGAAGCTTTCCATTTT.

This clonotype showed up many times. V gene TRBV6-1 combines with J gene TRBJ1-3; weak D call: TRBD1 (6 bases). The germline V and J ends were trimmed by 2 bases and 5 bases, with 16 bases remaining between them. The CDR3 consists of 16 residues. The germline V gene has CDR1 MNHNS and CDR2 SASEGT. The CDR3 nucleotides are TGTGCCAGCAGTGAAACAGGGATCCATGTCAGAAACACCATATATTTT. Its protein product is CASSETGIHVRNTIYF.